This T cell receptor beta chain emerged from a study of blood T cell repertoires in COVID-19. Study information: Researchers got acute and convalescent COVID-19 samples from the United States, Italy and Spain. Sources were T cells, B-cell-depleted T cells, or PBMCs; the material itself was cDNA or gDNA.

As handled by the study authors: Amplification of reference gene primers was used by the study to estimate nucleated cell counts. TCRdb's copy holds only in-frame clones and misses some; the assay was immunoSEQ multiplex PCR. V and J calls and clone size are copied from that table; D and trimming were computed from the DNA. In the table there are around 70,000 clones, 80% of which are singletons. Germline lookup yields CDR1 SNHLY and CDR2 FYNNEI. This CDR3 is built from 15 residues. Trimming shortened V by 3 bases and J by 4 bases, and 10 bases separated the two germline ends. The sequenced material came from peripheral blood. This sequence originates from a man aged 65 to 85 who had recovered from COVID-19. The chain combines TRBV2 with TRBJ1-6; D not resolved. Written as DNA, the CDR3 is TGTGCCAGCAGTGATAGTGGAGCGTATAATTCACCCCTCCACTTT. This encodes CASSDSGAYNSPLHF. The full variable domain, rest sourced from reference TRBV2 and TRBJ1-6, is EPEVTQTPSHQVTQMGQEVILRCVPISNHLYFYWYRQILGQKVEFLVSFYNNEISEKSEIFDDQFSVERPDGSNFTLKIRSTKLEDSAMYFCASSDSGAYNSPLHFGNGTRLTVT.